This TCR beta chain was documented in a study of blood T cells in healthy people across ages. Germline values: CDR1 SGHRS, CDR2 YFSETQ. This CDR3 is built from 15 residues. Trimming removed 5 bases at V and 6 bases at J, with 20 bases between. A second roughly 6 to 12 cycle PCR used barcoded and J-beta primers. TCRdb analysed the 5' RACE reads with MiXCR anew, one entry per CDR3 protein. The data contain around 900,000 distinct CDR3 sequences, 51% of them singletons. V is TRBV5-1 and J is TRBJ1-2, with D perhaps matching TRBD1 (5 bases). This receptor was taken from a woman aged 55-70 years in good health. Sequencing used blood. The chain's CDR3 is CASRSAGRAENGYTF. The CDR3 DNA is TGCGCCAGCAGATCGGCGGGCAGGGCGGAAAATGGCTACACCTTC.